These T cell receptor beta chains were read from a single sample in a study of PD-1 blockade in mismatch repair-deficient tumors. Sequencing used immunoSEQ multiplex PCR; TCRdb keeps in-frame clones, though not all of them. Of 85,000 to 130,000 clones in the sample, approximately 80% were seen once. Sample: peripheral blood, taken approximately 35 weeks after starting pembrolizumab. The source of these receptors is an adult with mismatch repair-deficient cancer. The CDR3 runs from the conserved cysteine through the conserved F or W. D genes are given only for firm matches. Clone size is stated in some rows and not others, as once, few, many or a class when expanded.

cdr3_aa | cdr3_nt | v_call | clone_size | d_call | j_call
CASSLQGPLGGYTF | TGTGCCAGCAGCTTACAGGGCCCTTTGGGTGGCTACACCTTC | TRBV7-8 | . | . | TRBJ1-2
CAISQNRDTGNTIYF | TGTGCCATTAGTCAGAACAGGGACACTGGAAACACCATATATTTT | TRBV10-3 | once | . | TRBJ1-3
CASSQDWGDYGYTF | TGCGCCAGCAGCCAAGATTGGGGGGACTATGGCTACACCTTC | TRBV4-1 | . | . | TRBJ1-2
CASSLAGVYTF | TGCGCCAGCAGCTTGGCAGGGGTATACACCTTC | TRBV5-1 | . | . | TRBJ1-2
CASSPFFQGQYQETQYF | TGTGCCAGCTCACCATTTTTTCAGGGACAGTACCAAGAGACCCAGTACTTC | TRBV18 | . | TRBD1 | TRBJ2-5
CASILLGPSYEQYF | TGTGCCAGCATTCTTTTGGGGCCGTCCTACGAGCAGTACTTC | TRBV7-9 | . | . | TRBJ2-7
CASSLRLGYEQYF | TGTGCTAGCAGCTTACGTCTGGGGTACGAGCAGTACTTC | TRBV7-7 | . | . | TRBJ2-7
CASSEYFEGTGSYEQYF | TGTGCCAGCAGTGAATATTTTGAGGGGACAGGATCCTACGAGCAGTACTTC | TRBV25-1 | . | TRBD1 | TRBJ2-7
CASSIGFGGGEKLFF | TGTGCCAGTAGTATTGGCTTTGGGGGCGGCGAAAAACTGTTTTTT | TRBV19 | once | . | TRBJ1-4
CASRFETNTGELFF | TGTGCCAGCAGGTTTGAAACTAACACCGGGGAGCTGTTTTTT | TRBV11-2 | . | . | TRBJ2-2
CASKGSGYTF | TGTGCCAGCAAAGGGAGTGGCTACACCTTC | TRBV25-1 | few | . | TRBJ1-2
CASSPTARNTEAFF | TGTGCCAGCAGCCCGACAGCGAGAAACACTGAAGCTTTCTTT | TRBV7-2 | . | . | TRBJ1-1
CASSYSMGTDGYTF | TGTGCCAGCAGTTACTCGATGGGGACGGATGGCTACACCTTC | TRBV6-6 | few | . | TRBJ1-2
CASSPSRGSGNTIYF | TGTGCCAGCTCACCGTCTAGGGGCTCTGGAAACACCATATATTTT | TRBV18 | once | . | TRBJ1-3
CASSPEPRGGYTF | TGTGCCAGCTCTCCCGAGCCACGGGGTGGCTACACCTTC | TRBV18 | . | . | TRBJ1-2